The clone carrying this T cell receptor (beta chain) was counted only a few times. Antigen specificity is unknown. The CDR3 consists of 17 residues. Germline V gene lookup returns CDR1 MNHEY and CDR2 SMNVEV (reference sequence). Trimming took off 7 bases at V and 2 bases at J, with 18 bases between the two ends. A single record per CDR3 protein comes from TCRdb applying MiXCR to the 5' RACE reads. Among 80,000 to 100,000 distinct CDR3 sequences listed, 13% to 15% were seen once. This sample is part of a study of early T cells in non-severe SARS-CoV-2 infection. General study findings and limits: VDJdb-based matching was biased toward anti-spike CD8 responses and missed private and CD4 specificities.

The TCR originated in an adult who was a healthcare worker with PCR-confirmed SARS-CoV-2 infection or an uninfected control (not recorded which). The chain employs TRBV27 and TRBJ2-6; D possibly matches TRBD1 or TRBD2 (5 bases each). The sequencing input was whole blood. In DNA form, the CDR3 reads TGTGCCAGCACCCCCGGGGCCCGATCCCCTGGGGCCAACGTCCTGACTTTC. It codes for CASTPGARSPGANVLTF.